The T cell receptor beta chain described here comes from a study of CD8 T cells in ankylosing spondylitis. Whole-study findings and limits: Reportedly, disease-linked clones are significantly enriched in ankylosing spondylitis patients' matched synovial fluid. Seemingly distinctive of ankylosing spondylitis blood was a TCR beta motif formed by eight highly homologous variants.

It was by quantitative 5'-RACE with molecular barcodes that TCR beta libraries were made. MiXCR, applied by TCRdb to the 5' RACE reads, yields one record per CDR3 protein. The sample comprises 200,000 to 300,000 distinct CDR3 sequences, approximately 30% of which are singletons, and about 4.2% rests with the top ten. Points on this clonotype: Antigen: not known.

CDR1 is MNHEY, CDR2 SMNVEV, per germline (reference sequence). Trimming took 6 bases from V and 1 from J, leaving 22 bases between them. The CDR3 has 18 amino acids. The receptor was derived from a male donor with ankylosing spondylitis or in good health (not recorded which). The gene calls are TRBV27 and TRBJ2-4, with D perhaps assigned TRBD1 or TRBD2 (6 bases each). Sequencing used blood, either unsorted or a sorted T cell fraction (not recorded which). The CDR3 region is CASRPGQRGELAKNIQYF. The CDR3 DNA sequence: TGTGCCAGCAGGCCGGGACAAAGGGGGGAGTTGGCCAAAAACATTCAGTACTTC.